This TCR beta chain was obtained from a study of graft-versus-host responses after intestinal transplantation. Whole-study context: Grafts were multivisceral, liver-intestinal, or isolated intestinal. All of the recipients had induction that used anti-thymocyte globulin, then tacrolimus and steroids for around three years.

Clones were read by immunoSEQ multiplex PCR, and TCRdb kept only the in-frame ones, dropping some. The table records approximately 17,000 clones, approximately 80% of them present only once. Intraepithelial and lamina propria lymphocytes were isolated from graft specimens. Study-wide results and limits: Allograft graft-versus-host to host-versus-graft clonal ratios ran high in patients with graft-donor T cell macrochimerism. GvH clonotypes were identified within recipient marrow, with a subset emerging first in ileum or blood.

The CDR3 is 13 amino acids. Trimming stripped 3 bases from V and 4 bases from J, with 8 bases between. Germline V gene sequence: CDR1 SNHLY, CDR2 FYNNEI. Turning to this clone: What it binds is not known.

Sequences were derived from ileum tissue, sampled less than 600 days after intestinal transplantation. This TCR was sampled from a human patient who received an intestinal transplant, so some T cells may come from the graft donor. The chain joins TRBV2 to TRBJ2-3; no reliable D call. The CDR3 region is CASSDWEADTQYF. The CDR3, as DNA: TGTGCCAGCAGTGATTGGGAAGCAGATACGCAGTATTTT.